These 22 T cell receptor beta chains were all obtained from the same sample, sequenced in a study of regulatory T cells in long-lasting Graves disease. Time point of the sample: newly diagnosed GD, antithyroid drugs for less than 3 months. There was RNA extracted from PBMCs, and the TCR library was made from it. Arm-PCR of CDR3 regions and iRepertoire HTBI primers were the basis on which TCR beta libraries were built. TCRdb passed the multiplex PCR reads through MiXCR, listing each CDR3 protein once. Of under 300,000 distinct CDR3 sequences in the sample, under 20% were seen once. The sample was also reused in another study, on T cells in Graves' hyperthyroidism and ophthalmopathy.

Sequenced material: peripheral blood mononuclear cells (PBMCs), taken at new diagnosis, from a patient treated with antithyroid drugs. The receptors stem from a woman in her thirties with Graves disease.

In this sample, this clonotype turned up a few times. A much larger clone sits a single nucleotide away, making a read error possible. The chain's CDR3 is CASSEGNTGELFF. The CDR3 DNA is TGTGCCAGCAGTGAGGGGAACACCGGGGAGCTGTTTTTT. V is TRBV6-1 and J is TRBJ2-2; no reliable D call. The CDR3 is 13 residues long. Germline V gene sequence: CDR1 MNHNS, CDR2 SASEGT. The V and J ends lost 3 bases and 1 base respectively, with 3 bases between them.

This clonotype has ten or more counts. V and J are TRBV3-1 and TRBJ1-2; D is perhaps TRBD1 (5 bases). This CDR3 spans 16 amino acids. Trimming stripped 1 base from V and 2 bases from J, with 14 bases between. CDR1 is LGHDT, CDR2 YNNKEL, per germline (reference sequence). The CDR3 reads CASSQAPGLTNYGYTF. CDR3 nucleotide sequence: TGTGCCAGCAGCCAAGCCCCGGGACTGACAAACTATGGCTACACCTTC.

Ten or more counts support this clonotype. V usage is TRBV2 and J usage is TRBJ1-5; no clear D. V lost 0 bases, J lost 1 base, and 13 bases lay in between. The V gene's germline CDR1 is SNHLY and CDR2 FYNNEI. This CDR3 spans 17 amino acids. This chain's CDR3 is CASSEALVFRSNQPQHF. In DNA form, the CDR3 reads TGTGCCAGCAGTGAAGCTCTTGTCTTTCGGAGCAATCAGCCCCAGCATTTT.

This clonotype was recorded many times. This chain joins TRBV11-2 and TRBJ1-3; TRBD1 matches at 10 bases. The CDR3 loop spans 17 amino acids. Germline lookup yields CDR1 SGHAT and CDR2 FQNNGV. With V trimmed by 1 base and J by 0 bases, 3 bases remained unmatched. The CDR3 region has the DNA TGTGCCAGCAGCTTAGGACAGGGGGCCACCTCTGGAAACACCATATATTTT. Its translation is CASSLGQGATSGNTIYF.

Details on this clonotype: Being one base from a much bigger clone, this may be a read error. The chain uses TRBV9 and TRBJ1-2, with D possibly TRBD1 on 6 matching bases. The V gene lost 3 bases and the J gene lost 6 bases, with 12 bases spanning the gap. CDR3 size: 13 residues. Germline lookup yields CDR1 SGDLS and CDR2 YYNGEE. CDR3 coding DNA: TGTGCCAGCAGCGAAGGACAGTCCCATGGCTACACCTTC. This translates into CASSEGQSHGYTF.

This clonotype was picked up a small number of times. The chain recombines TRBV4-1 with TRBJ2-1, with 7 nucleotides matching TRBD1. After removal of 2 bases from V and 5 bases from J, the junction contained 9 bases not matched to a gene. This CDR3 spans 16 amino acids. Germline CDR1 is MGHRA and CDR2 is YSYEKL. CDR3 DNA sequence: TGCGCCAGCAGCCAACTGACAGGGAAGCGGCACAATGAGCAGTTCTTC. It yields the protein CASSQLTGKRHNEQFF.

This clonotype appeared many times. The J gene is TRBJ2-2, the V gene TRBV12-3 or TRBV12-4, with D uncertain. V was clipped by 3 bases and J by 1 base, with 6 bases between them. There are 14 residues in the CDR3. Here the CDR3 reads CASSFFQNTGELFF. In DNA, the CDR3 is TGTGCCAGCAGTTTTTTTCAGAACACCGGGGAGCTGTTTTTT.

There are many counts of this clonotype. CDR3 bases: TGCAGCGTTCGGCTAGCGGGGGGAGGACAGTACTTC. Its protein is CSVRLAGGGQYF. The V call is TRBV29-1, the J call TRBJ2-5; 11 bases fit TRBD2. J lost 11 bases, V lost 5 bases, and 7 bases had no gene match. Germline V gene data show CDR1 as SQVTM and CDR2 as ANQGSEA. This CDR3 region has 12 residues. Full variable domain (remainder filled in from reference TRBV29-1 and TRBJ2-5): SAVISQKPSRDICQRGTSLTIQCQVDSQVTMMFWYRQQPGQSLTLIATANQGSEATYESGFVIDKFPISRPNLTFSTLTVSNMSPEDSSIYLCSVRLAGGGQYFGPGTRLLVL.

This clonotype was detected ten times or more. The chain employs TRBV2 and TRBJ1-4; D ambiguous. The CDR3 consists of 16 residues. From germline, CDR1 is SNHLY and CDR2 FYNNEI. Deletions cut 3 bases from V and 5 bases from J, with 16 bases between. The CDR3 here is CASSDRGRIRNEKLFF. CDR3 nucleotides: TGTGCCAGCAGTGATAGAGGACGGATCAGGAATGAAAAACTGTTTTTT. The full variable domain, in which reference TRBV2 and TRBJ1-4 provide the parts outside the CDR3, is EPEVTQTPSHQVTQMGQEVILRCVPISNHLYFYWYRQILGQKVEFLVSFYNNEISEKSEIFDDQFSVERPDGSNFTLKIRSTKLEDSAMYFCASSDRGRIRNEKLFFGSGTQLSVL.

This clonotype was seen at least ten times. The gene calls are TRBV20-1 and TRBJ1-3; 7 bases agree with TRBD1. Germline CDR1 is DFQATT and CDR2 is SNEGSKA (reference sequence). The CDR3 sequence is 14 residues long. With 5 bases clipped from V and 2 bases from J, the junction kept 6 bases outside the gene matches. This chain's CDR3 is CSASDQGAGNTIYF. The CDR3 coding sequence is TGCAGTGCTTCAGATCAGGGGGCTGGAAACACCATATATTTT.

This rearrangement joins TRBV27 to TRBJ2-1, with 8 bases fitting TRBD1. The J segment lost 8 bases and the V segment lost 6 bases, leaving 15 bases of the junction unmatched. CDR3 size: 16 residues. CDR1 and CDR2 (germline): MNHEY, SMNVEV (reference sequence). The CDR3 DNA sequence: TGTGCCAGCAGCCGAACCTGGCAGGGGGCTAGGGATGAGCAGTTCTTC. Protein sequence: CASSRTWQGARDEQFF.

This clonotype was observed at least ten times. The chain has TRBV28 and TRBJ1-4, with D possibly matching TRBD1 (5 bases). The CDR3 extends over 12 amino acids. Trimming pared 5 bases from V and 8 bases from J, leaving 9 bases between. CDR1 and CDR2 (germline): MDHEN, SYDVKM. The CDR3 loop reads CASSNAGEKLFF. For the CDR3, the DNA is TGTGCCAGCAGTAACGCAGGGGAAAAACTGTTTTTT.

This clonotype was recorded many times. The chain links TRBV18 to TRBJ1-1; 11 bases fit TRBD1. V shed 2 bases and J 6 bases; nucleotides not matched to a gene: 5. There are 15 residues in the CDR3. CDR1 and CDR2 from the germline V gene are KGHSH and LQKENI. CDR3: CASSPVGQGVPEAFF. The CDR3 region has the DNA TGTGCCAGCTCACCAGTGGGACAGGGGGTACCTGAAGCTTTCTTT.

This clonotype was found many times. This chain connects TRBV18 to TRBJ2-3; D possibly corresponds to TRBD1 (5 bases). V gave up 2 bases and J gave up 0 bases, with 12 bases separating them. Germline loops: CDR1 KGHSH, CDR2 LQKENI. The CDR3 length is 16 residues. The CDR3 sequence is CASSPRGSSSTDTQYF. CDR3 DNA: TGTGCCAGCTCACCAAGGGGCAGCTCCAGCACAGATACGCAGTATTTT.

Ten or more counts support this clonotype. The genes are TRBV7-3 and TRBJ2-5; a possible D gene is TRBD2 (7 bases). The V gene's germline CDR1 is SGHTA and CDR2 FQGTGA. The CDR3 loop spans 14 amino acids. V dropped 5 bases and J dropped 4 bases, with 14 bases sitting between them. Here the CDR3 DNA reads TGTGCCAGCAGCGCGGGGAGGGGGGGAGAGACCCAGTACTTC. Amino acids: CASSAGRGGETQYF.

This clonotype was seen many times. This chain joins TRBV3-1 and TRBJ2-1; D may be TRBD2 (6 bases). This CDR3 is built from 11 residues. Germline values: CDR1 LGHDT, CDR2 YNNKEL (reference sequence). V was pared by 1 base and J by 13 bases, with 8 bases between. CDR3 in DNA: TGTGCCAGCAGCCAAGCGGGAGCACAGTTCTTC. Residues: CASSQAGAQFF.

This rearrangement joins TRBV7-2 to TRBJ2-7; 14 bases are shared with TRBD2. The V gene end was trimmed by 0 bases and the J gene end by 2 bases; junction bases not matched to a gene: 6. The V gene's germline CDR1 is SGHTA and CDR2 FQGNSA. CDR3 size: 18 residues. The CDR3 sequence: CASSLARTSGRRAYEQYF. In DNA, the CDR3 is TGTGCCAGCAGCTTAGCCAGGACTAGCGGGAGGAGGGCCTACGAGCAGTACTTC.

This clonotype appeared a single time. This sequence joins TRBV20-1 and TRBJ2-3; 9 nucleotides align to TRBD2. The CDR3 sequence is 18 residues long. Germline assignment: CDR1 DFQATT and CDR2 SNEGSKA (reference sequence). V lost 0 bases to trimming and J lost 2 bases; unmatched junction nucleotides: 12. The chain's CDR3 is CSARDRAFAGGVTDTQYF. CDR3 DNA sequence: TGCAGTGCTAGAGATAGGGCTTTCGCGGGGGGGGTCACAGATACGCAGTATTTT.

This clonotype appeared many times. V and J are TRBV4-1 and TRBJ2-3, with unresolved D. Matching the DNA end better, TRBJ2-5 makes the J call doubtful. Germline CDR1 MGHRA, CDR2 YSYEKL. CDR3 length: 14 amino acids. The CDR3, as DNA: TGCGCCAGCAGCCAAGAGAGGACCAAAAAGACCCAGTACTTC. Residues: CASSQERTKKTQYF.

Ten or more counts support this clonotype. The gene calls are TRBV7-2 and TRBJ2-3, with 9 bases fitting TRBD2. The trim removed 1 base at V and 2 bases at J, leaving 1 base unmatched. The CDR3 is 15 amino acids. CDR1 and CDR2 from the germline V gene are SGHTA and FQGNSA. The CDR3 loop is CASSLVAGDTDTQYF. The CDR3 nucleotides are TGTGCCAGCAGCTTAGTAGCGGGGGACACAGATACGCAGTATTTT.

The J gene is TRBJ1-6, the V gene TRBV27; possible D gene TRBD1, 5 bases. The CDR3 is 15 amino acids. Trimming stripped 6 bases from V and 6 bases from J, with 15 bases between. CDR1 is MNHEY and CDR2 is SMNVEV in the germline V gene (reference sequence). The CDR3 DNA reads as TGTGCCAGCAGCCGGGCGGGGCCGGTTAATTCACCCCTCCACTTT. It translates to CASSRAGPVNSPLHF.

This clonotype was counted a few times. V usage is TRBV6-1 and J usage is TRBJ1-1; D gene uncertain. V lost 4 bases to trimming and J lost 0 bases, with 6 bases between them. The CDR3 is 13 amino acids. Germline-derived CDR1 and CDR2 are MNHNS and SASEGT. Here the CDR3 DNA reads TGTGCCAGCAGTGTGACACTGAACACTGAAGCTTTCTTT. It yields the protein CASSVTLNTEAFF.